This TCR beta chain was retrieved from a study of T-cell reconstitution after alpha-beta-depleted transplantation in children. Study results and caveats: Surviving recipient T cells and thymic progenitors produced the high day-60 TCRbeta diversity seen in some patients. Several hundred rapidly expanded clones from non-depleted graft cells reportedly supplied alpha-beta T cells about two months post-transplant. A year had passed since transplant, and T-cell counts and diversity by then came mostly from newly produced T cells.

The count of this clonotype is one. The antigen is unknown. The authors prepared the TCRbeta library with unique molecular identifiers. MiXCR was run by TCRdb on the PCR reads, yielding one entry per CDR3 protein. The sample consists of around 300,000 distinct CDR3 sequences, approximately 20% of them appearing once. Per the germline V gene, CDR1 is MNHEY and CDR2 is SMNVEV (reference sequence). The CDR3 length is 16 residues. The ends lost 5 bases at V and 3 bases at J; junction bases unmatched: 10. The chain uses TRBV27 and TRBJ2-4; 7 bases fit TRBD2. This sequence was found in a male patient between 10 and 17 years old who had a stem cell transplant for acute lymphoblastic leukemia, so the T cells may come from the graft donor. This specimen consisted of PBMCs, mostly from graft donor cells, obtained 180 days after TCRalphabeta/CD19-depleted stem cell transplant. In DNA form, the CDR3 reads TGTGCCAGCAGTAGAGGACTAGTCTCAAACAAAAACATTCAGTACTTC. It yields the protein CASSRGLVSNKNIQYF.